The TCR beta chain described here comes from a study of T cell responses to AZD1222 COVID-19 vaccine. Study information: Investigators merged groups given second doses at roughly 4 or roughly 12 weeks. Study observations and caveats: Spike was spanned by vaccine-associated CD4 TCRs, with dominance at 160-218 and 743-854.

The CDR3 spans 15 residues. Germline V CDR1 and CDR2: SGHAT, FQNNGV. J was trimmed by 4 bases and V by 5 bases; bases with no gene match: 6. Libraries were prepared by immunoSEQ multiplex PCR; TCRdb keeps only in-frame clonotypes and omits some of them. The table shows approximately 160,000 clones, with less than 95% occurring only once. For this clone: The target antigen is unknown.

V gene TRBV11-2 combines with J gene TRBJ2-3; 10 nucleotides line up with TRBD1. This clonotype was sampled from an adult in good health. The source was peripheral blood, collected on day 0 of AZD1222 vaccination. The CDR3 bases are TGTGCCAGCAGCAAGGGACAGGGGAGGGCAGATACGCAGTATTTT. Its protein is CASSKGQGRADTQYF. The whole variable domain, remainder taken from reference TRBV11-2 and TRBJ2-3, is EAGVAQSPRYKIIEKRQSVAFWCNPISGHATLYWYQQILGQGPKLLIQFQNNGVVDDSQLPKDRFSAERLKGVDSTLKIQPAKLEDSAVYLCASSKGQGRADTQYFGPGTRLTVL.